These 3 T cell receptor beta chains came from one sample sequenced in a study of T-cell memory formation after mild COVID-19. TCRdb passed the 5' RACE reads through MiXCR, listing each CDR3 protein once. Of under 550,000 distinct CDR3 sequences listed, 15% to 20% are singletons. Source material: PBMCs or a T cell subset sorted from them (not recorded which). All receptors derive from an adult woman who had mild COVID-19 (a few samples of this study predate the infection). Cell type and time point are not known.

The chain joins TRBV6-1 to TRBJ1-1; D gene unclear. The V end lost 11 bases, the J end lost 4 bases, and 11 bases lay between the germline ends. This CDR3 contains 11 residues. Germline assignment: CDR1 MNHNS and CDR2 SASEGT. CDR3 sequence (DNA): TGTGCCTTCACCCTAGGCACTGAAGCTTTCTTT. This translates into CAFTLGTEAFF.

This clonotype came up a few times. The chain has TRBV12-3 or TRBV12-4 and TRBJ1-2, with D hard to call. With 5 bases removed from V and 0 bases from J, the gap between germline ends came to 10 bases. This CDR3 is 14 amino acids long. The CDR3 coding sequence is TGTGCCAGCAGTCCATCGGCGGCTAACTATGGCTACACCTTC. This codes for CASSPSAANYGYTF.

The genes are TRBV7-7 and TRBJ2-2; D not resolved. The germline V gene encodes CDR1 SSHAT and CDR2 FNYEAQ (reference sequence). The CDR3 length is 14 residues. The V end lost 5 bases, the J end lost 6 bases, and 13 bases lay between the germline ends. The CDR3 nucleotides are TGTGCCAGCAGCGGAAACTCGGGTCCCGGGGAGCTGTTTTTT. Its protein product is CASSGNSGPGELFF. Together with reference TRBV7-7 and TRBJ2-2, the CDR3 gives the full variable domain: GAGVSQSPRYKVTKRGQDVTLRCDPISSHATLYWYQQALGQGPEFLTYFNYEAQPDKSGLPSDRFSAERPEGSISTLTIQRTEQRDSAMYRCASSGNSGPGELFFGEGSRLTVL.